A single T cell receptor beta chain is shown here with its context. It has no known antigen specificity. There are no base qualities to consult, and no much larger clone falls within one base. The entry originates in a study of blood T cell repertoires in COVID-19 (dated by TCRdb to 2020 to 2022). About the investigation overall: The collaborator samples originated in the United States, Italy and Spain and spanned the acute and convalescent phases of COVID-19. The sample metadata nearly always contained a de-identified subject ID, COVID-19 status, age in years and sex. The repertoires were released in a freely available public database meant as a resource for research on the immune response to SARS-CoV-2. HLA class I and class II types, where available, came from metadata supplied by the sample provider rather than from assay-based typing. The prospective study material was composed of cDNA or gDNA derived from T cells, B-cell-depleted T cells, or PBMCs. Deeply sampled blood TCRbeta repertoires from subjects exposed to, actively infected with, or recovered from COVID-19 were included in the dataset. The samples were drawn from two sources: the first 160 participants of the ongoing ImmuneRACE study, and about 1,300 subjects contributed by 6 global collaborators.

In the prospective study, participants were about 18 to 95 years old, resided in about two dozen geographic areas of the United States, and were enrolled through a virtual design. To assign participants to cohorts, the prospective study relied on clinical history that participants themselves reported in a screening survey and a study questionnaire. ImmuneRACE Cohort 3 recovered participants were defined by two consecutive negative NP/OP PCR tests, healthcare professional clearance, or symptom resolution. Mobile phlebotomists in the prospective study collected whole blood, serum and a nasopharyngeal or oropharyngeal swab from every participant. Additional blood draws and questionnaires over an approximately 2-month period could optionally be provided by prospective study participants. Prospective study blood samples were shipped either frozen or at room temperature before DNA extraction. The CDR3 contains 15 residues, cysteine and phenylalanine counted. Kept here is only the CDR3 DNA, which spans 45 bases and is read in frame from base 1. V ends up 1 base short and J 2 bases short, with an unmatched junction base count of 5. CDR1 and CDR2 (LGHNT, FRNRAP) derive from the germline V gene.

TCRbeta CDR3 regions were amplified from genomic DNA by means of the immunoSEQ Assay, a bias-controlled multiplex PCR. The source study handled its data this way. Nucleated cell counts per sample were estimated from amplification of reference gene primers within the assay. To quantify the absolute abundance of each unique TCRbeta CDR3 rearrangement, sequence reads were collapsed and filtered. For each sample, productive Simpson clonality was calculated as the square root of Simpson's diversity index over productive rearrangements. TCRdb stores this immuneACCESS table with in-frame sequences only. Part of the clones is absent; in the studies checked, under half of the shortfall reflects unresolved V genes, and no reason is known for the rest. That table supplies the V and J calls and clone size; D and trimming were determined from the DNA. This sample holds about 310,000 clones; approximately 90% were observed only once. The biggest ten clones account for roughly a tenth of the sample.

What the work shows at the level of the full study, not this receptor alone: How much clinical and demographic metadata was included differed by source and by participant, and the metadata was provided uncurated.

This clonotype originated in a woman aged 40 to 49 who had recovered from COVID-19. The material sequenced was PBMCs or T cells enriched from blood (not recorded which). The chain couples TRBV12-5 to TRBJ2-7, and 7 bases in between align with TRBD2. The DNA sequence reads TGTGCTAGTGGTTTGGAGTTAGCGGGTACCTACGAGCAGTACTTC. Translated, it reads CASGLELAGTYEQYF.